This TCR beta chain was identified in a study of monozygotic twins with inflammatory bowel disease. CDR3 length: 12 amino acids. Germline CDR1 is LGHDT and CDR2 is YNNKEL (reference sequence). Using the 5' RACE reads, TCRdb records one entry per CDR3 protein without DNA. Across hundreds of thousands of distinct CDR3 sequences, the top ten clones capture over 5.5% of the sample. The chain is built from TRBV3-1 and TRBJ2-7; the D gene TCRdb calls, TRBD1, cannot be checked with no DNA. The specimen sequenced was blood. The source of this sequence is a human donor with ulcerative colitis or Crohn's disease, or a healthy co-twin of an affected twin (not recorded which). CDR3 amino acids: CASSHAPGQRHF.